The sequence of this T cell receptor beta chain was determined in a study of blood T cells in healthy people across ages. Researchers isolated at least 7 million PBMCs per sample. Study conclusions and caveats: It was not possible, with unsorted PBMCs, to conclusively compare naive and antigen-experienced cells. Expanded clonotype changes were possibly confounded by unknown donor CMV status.

About this clonotype: Its antigen remains unknown.

The second PCR ran about 6 to 11 cycles with a sample-barcoded 5' primer and J-beta primers. TCRdb processed the 5' RACE reads anew with MiXCR; each CDR3 protein has one entry. This table holds over 1,200,000 distinct CDR3 sequences, roughly 59% found once. The germline V gene encodes CDR1 SGHKS and CDR2 YYEKEE (reference sequence). The germline V and J ends were trimmed by 3 bases and 4 bases, with 17 bases remaining between them. There are 15 residues in the CDR3. The sequenced sample was blood. The V and J genes are TRBV5-5 and TRBJ2-7; possibly TRBD1 or TRBD2 for D (6 bases each). This receptor was obtained from a man aged 18-30 years in good health. The CDR3 protein is CASSSGAAIRYEQYF. The CDR3 nucleotides read TGTGCCAGCAGCTCGGGGGCAGCTATAAGGTACGAGCAGTACTTC.